The rows below give T cell receptor beta chains drawn from one sample of a study of blood T cell repertoires in COVID-19. Profiling relied on immunoSEQ multiplex PCR, and the TCRdb table lists in-frame clones only, not all of them. The table records some 13,000 clones, approximately 83% of them present only once. What was sequenced was peripheral blood. The source is a man aged 35 to 55 with active or convalescent COVID-19. Both conserved end residues are part of each CDR3. D genes are given only for firm matches. A clone size is listed for some rows: how often the clone was seen (once, few, many), or a class if it is expanded.

clone_size	v_call	d_call	j_call	cdr3_nt	cdr3_aa
-	TRBV5-4	-	TRBJ1-4	TGTGCCAGCAGCTTAGGAGGAACTAATGAAAAACTGTTTTTT	CASSLGGTNEKLFF
-	TRBV10-3	TRBD1	TRBJ1-5	TGTGCCATCAGCCAAACAGGGGATAGCAATCAGCCCCAGCATTTT	CAISQTGDSNQPQHF
once	TRBV6-5	-	TRBJ2-5	TGTGCCAGCACTCCTCGAAGGGGGAAAGAGACCCAGTACTTC	CASTPRRGKETQYF
-	TRBV9	TRBD1	TRBJ2-5	TGTGCCAGCAGCCTAGGACAGGGGGCCGGGGAGACCCAGTACTTC	CASSLGQGAGETQYF
-	TRBV27	-	TRBJ2-1	TGTGCCAGCAGTTTATCGACATACTACAATGAGCAGTTCTTC	CASSLSTYYNEQFF
-	TRBV19	TRBD1	TRBJ1-4	TGTGCCAGTAGTCTACAGGGGGAGGCTAATGAAAAACTGTTTTTT	CASSLQGEANEKLFF
few	TRBV7-2	-	TRBJ2-2	TGTGCCAGCAGCCAGGAGGGGGCGGGCGGGGAGCTGTTTTTT	CASSQEGAGGELFF
-	TRBV7-3	TRBD2	TRBJ2-1	TGTGCCAGCAGTTATAGCGGGAGTCCCCATGAGCAGTTCTTC	CASSYSGSPHEQFF
-	TRBV25-1	TRBD2	TRBJ2-1	TGTGCCAGCGATCTAGCGGGGTCGAGCTCCTACAATGAGCAGTTCTTC	CASDLAGSSSYNEQFF
-	TRBV5-6	-	TRBJ1-5	TGTGCCAGCAGCTTGAAAGGGGGTAGCAATCAGCCCCAGCATTTT	CASSLKGGSNQPQHF
-	TRBV7-2	-	TRBJ1-6	TGTGCCAGCAGCGTAGACAGAAATTCACCCCTCCACTTT	CASSVDRNSPLHF
-	TRBV7-8	-	TRBJ2-7	TGTGCCAGCAGCTTAGGAGCAGGGCCCTACGAGCAGTACTTC	CASSLGAGPYEQYF
once	TRBV10-3	-	TRBJ2-2	TGTGCCATCAGTGTCGCGGGTAGCACCGGGGAGCTGTTTTTT	CAISVAGSTGELFF
-	TRBV5-1	TRBD1	TRBJ2-7	TGCGCCAGCAGCCAGGGACAGGGAGGGTACGAGCAGTACTTC	CASSQGQGGYEQYF
-	TRBV28	TRBD2	TRBJ2-1	TGTGCCAGCAGTTCCCCCTCCTGGGCTAGCGGGGGGAGCTCCTACAATGAGCAGTTCTTC	CASSSPSWASGGSSYNEQFF
-	TRBV2	-	TRBJ1-5	TGTGCCAGCAGCGGACAGTACAATCAGCCCCAGCATTTT	CASSGQYNQPQHF
few	TRBV7-8	-	TRBJ2-7	TGTGCCAGCAGCATCGGACAGATGTCCTACGAGCAGTACTTC	CASSIGQMSYEQYF
-	TRBV11-1	-	TRBJ2-7	TGTGCCAGCAGCCCCCACAGGAGTCTCGGCTACGAGCAGTACTTC	CASSPHRSLGYEQYF
-	TRBV7-2	TRBD1	TRBJ2-7	TGTGCCAGCAGCTTCGGTACAGGGGGCGAGCAGTACTTC	CASSFGTGGEQYF
-	TRBV7-3	TRBD2	TRBJ2-3	TGTGCCAGCAGCTGGGCTAGCGGGAGGGCCACAGATACGCAGTATTTT	CASSWASGRATDTQYF
-	TRBV4-2	TRBD2	TRBJ2-7	TGTGCCAGCAGCCAAGATCTGGGACTAGCGGGAGAGTCCTACGAGCAGTACTTC	CASSQDLGLAGESYEQYF
-	TRBV4-3	TRBD2	TRBJ2-5	TGCGCCAGCAGCCAAGATGGGGGAGGGCCCTTGGAGACCCAGTACTTC	CASSQDGGGPLETQYF